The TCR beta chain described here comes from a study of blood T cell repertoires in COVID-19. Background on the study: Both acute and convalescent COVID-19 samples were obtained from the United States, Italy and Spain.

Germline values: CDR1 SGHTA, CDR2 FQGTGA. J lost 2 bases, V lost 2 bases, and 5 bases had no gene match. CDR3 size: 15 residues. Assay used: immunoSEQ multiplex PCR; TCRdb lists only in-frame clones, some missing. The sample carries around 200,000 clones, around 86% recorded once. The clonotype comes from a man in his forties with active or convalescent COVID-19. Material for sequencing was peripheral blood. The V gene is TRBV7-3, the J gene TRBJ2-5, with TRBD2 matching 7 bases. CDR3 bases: TGTGCCAGCAGCTTATTTCCGGGGGGTCAAGAGACCCAGTACTTC. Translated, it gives CASSLFPGGQETQYF.